This TCR beta chain is drawn from a study of cytomegalovirus exposure and HLA in healthy donors. Study-wide results and caveats: The study put 150 or so TCR beta chains on its list as cytomegalovirus-associated. In a later analysis, DRB1 alleles had the most associated TCRs; HLA-C alleles the fewest.

Per germline, CDR1 MNHEY and CDR2 SVGAGI. V lost 4 bases, J lost 3 bases, and 7 bases stayed unmatched. The CDR3 consists of 15 residues. About this clone itself: Its antigen is unknown.

Vbeta (60) and Jbeta (13) primers were used in the PCR. The assay was immunoSEQ multiplex PCR, and TCRdb's table has in-frame clones only and misses some. The sample has about 160,000 clones; around 83% are singletons. This chain joins TRBV6-5 and TRBJ2-7; 9 nucleotides align to TRBD2. The sequenced material came from PBMCs. This TCR was sampled from a girl aged 2 to 10 in good health and CMV-seropositive. The CDR3 region has the DNA TGTGCCAGCAGTTTAGCGGGAGTTGGGATCTACGAGCAGTACTTC. Amino acids: CASSLAGVGIYEQYF.